The table lists the clone carrying this T cell receptor (beta chain) with many counts. Antigen specificity is unknown. A minimum of 5 micrograms of total RNA was extracted per sample. This entry is derived from a study of blood T cells in healthy people across ages. With a J-beta primer mix and a sample-barcoded 5' primer, a second PCR ran about 7 to 11 cycles. TCRdb re-derived calls from the 5' RACE reads in MiXCR, one entry per CDR3 protein. The sample shows 1.8 million or so distinct CDR3 sequences, about 39% of them seen only once. Germline V gene sequence: CDR1 MNHEY, CDR2 SVGEGT. V shed 6 bases and J shed 1 base, with 9 bases lying between them. This CDR3 comprises 13 residues. Study-level findings and limits: Age advanced and TCR beta diversity per million T cells fell, roughly linearly. TCR beta diversity tracked closely with naive T cell percentage.

V usage is TRBV6-2 or TRBV6-3 and J usage is TRBJ1-1; D is ambiguous. This TCR derives from a human donor in good health. The sequencing sample was made of blood. The CDR3 spells CASSQDENTEAFF. CDR3 DNA: TGTGCCAGCAGCCAGGACGAGAACACTGAAGCTTTCTTT.